This T cell receptor (beta chain) derives from a study of long-term antiretroviral therapy in people with HIV. Investigators performed immunoSEQ version v3.0 at survey level. The assay was immunoSEQ multiplex PCR, and TCRdb's table has in-frame clones only and misses some. This table has under 30,000 clones, nearly 95% appearing once. Germline lookup yields CDR1 SGHNT and CDR2 YYREEE (reference sequence). The CDR3 covers 12 residues. As for this clone: Germline is not matched at one junction end, which may reflect a read error.

Sequenced material: unsorted PBMCs, taken approximately 6.1 years after starting antiretroviral therapy. This chain joins TRBV5-4 and TRBJ2-7; 7 bases match TRBD2. The receptor was isolated from a man aged 25 to 40 with HIV. The CDR3 nucleotides read TGTGCCAGCAGCTTGTTTGGGGGGGGAATGCGCTTC. Its translation: CASSLFGGGMRF.